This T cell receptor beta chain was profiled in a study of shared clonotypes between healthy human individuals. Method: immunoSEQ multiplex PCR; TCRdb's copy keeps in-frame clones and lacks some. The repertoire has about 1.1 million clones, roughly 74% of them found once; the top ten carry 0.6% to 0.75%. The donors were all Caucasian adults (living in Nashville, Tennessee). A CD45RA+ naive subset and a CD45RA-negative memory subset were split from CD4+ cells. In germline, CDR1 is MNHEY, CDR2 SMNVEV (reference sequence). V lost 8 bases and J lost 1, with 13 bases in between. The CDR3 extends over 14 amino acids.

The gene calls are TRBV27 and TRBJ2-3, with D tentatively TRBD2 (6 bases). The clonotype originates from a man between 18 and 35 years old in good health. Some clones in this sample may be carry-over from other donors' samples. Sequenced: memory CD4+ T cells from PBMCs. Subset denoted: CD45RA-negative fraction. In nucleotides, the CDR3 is TGTGCCAGCGGGGGGAGCGGACGCACAGATACGCAGTATTTT. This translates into CASGGSGRTDTQYF.